This T cell receptor beta chain was obtained from a study of cytomegalovirus exposure and HLA in healthy donors. This clone was counted between two and nine times. Antigen specificity is unknown. Study-level points and caveats: A few V segments could not be told apart, such as TRBV6-2 and TRBV6-3, and were left out.

The PCR employed 60 Vbeta primers together with 13 Jbeta primers. Profiled with immunoSEQ multiplex PCR; TCRdb holds only in-frame clones, not every one. This table holds approximately 140,000 clones, roughly 79% found once. The germline gives CDR1 LNHDA, CDR2 SQIVND (reference sequence). V was clipped by 5 bases and J by 3 bases; unmatched bases: 5. CDR3 length equals 16 residues. Sequenced sample: PBMCs. The rearrangement links TRBV19 to TRBJ2-3, with 13 bases lining up with TRBD2. The sequence was obtained from a boy aged 2 to 9 in good health and CMV-seronegative. The CDR3 sequence is CASSSRGLAGTDTQYF. CDR3 bases: TGTGCCAGTAGTTCCCGGGGACTAGCGGGGACAGATACGCAGTATTTT. Based on the CDR3 plus reference TRBV19 and TRBJ2-3, the full variable domain is DGGITQSPKYLFRKEGQNVTLSCEQNLNHDAMYWYRQDPGQGLRLIYYSQIVNDFQKGDIAEGYSVSREKKESFPLTVTSAQKNPTAFYLCASSSRGLAGTDTQYFGPGTRLTVL.